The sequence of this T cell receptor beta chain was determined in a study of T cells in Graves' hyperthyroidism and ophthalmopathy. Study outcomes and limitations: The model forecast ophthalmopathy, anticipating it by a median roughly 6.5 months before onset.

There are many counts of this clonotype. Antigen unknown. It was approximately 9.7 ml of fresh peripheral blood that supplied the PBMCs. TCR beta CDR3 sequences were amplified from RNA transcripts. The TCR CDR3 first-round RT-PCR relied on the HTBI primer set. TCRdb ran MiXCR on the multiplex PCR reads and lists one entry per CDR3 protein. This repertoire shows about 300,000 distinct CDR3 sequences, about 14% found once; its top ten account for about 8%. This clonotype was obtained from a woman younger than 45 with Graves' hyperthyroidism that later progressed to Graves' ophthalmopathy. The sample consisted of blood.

CDR3: CASSSAATNEKLFF. For the CDR3, the DNA is TGTGCCAGCAGTTCAGCGGCAACTAATGAAAAACTGTTTTTT. V usage is TRBV6-1 and J usage is TRBJ1-4; D is ambiguous. CDR1 is MNHNS and CDR2 is SASEGT in the germline V gene. Trimming took off 5 bases at V and 0 bases at J, with 7 bases between the two ends. The CDR3 loop spans 14 amino acids.